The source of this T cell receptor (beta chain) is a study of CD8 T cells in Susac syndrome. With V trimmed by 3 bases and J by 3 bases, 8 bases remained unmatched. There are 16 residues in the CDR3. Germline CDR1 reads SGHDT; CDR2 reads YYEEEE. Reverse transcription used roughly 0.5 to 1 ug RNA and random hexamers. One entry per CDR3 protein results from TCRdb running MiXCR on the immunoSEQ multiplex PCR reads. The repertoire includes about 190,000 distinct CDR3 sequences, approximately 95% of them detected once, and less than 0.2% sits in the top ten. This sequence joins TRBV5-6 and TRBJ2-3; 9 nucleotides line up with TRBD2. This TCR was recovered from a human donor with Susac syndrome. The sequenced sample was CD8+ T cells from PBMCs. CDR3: CASSSWLAGFTDTQYF. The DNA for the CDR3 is TGTGCCAGCAGCTCGTGGCTAGCGGGGTTTACAGATACGCAGTATTTT.